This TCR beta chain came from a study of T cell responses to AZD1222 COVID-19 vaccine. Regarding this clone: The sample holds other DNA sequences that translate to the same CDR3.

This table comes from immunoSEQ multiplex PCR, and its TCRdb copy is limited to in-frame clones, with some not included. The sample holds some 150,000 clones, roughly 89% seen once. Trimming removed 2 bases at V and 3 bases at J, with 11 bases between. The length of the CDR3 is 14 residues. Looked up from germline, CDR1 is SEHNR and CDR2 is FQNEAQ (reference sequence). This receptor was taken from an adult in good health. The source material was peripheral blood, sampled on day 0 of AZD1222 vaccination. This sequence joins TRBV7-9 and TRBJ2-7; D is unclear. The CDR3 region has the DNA TGTGCCAGCAGCTTAACGAGTGGCGGCTACGAGCAGTACTTC. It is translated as CASSLTSGGYEQYF.